Below, 5 T cell receptor beta chains from the same sample are listed, as sequenced in a study of blood T cell repertoires in COVID-19. The method was immunoSEQ multiplex PCR; TCRdb's version includes in-frame clones alone and lacks a portion of them. The sample holds 390,000 or so clones, roughly 90% seen once. Sequenced: peripheral blood. The receptors originated from a woman in her twenties or thirties with COVID-19, enrolled during active disease.

V gene TRBV6-2 or TRBV6-3 combines with J gene TRBJ2-2; 7 nucleotides match TRBD2. CDR3 length: 18 amino acids. CDR1 is MNHEY, CDR2 SVGEGT, per germline. V was pared by 5 bases and J by 4 bases, with 16 bases of the junction left unmatched. This CDR3 reads CASSKSGLVARVTGELFF. In DNA form, the CDR3 reads TGTGCCAGCAGTAAAAGTGGACTAGTCGCCCGTGTCACCGGGGAGCTGTTTTTT.

This chain connects TRBV6-6 to TRBJ2-2; 9 positions match TRBD2. This CDR3 is 16 amino acids long. Per the germline V gene, CDR1 is MNHNY and CDR2 is SVGAGI (reference sequence). Trimming took 0 bases from V and 7 from J; bases not matched to a gene: 6. CDR3 DNA sequence: TGTGCCAGCAGTTACTCTGGCGGGGGGGCCGTCGGGGAGCTGTTTTTT. Protein product: CASSYSGGGAVGELFF.

The rearrangement uses TRBV19 and TRBJ2-3; D possibly corresponds to TRBD2 (6 bases). The V and J ends lost 6 bases and 7 bases respectively, with 17 bases between them. The CDR3 loop spans 14 amino acids. The germline gives CDR1 LNHDA, CDR2 SQIVND (reference sequence). The CDR3 region has the DNA TGTGCCAGTAGGGAGGGGCCGAGAGAGAATACGCAGTATTTT. This translates into CASREGPRENTQYF.

The V call is TRBV29-1, the J call TRBJ1-5, with 8 bases matching TRBD1. The junction had 7 bases not matched to a gene; V was cut back by 7 bases and J by 2 bases. CDR3 length equals 14 residues. Per germline, CDR1 SQVTM and CDR2 ANQGSEA. Written as DNA, the CDR3 is TGCAGCGATTCGGACAGGGCTTGCAATCAGCCCCAGCATTTT. Translated, it gives CSDSDRACNQPQHF.

The chain combines TRBV7-8 with TRBJ1-5; D is possibly TRBD1 (6 bases). The ends were cut back, 2 bases at V and 3 bases at J, with 14 bases in the middle. In germline, CDR1 is SGHVS, CDR2 FQNEAQ. The CDR3 is 16 amino acids. CDR3 region: CASSLKRTDHNQPQHF. CDR3 nucleotide sequence: TGTGCCAGCAGCTTAAAGCGGACAGACCACAATCAGCCCCAGCATTTT.